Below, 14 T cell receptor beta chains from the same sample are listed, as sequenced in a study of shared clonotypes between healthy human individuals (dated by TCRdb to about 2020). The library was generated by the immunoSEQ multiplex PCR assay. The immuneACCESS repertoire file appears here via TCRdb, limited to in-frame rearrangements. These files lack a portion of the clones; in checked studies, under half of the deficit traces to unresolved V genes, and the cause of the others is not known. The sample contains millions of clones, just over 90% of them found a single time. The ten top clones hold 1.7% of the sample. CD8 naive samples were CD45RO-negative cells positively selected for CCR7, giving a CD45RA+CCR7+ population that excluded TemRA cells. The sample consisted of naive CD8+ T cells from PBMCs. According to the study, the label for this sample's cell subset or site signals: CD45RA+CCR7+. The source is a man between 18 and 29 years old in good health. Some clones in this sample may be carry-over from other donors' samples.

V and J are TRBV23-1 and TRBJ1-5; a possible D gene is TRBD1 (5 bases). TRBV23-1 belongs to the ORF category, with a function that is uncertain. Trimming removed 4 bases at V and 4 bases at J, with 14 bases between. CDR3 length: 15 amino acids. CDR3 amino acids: CASSPKDRGNQPQHF. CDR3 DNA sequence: TGCGCCAGCAGTCCAAAAGACCGGGGGAATCAGCCCCAGCATTTT.

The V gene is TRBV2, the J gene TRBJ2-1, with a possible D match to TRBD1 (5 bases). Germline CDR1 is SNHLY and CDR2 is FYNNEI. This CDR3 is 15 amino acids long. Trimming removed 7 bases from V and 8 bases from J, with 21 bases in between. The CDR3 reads CASNNRPPIGDEQFF. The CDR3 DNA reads TGTGCCAGCAACAACCGGCCTCCCATAGGGGATGAGCAGTTCTTC.

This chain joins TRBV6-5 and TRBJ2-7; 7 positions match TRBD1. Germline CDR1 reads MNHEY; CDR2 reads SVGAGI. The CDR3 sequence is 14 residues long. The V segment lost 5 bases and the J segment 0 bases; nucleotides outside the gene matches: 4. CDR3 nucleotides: TGTGCCAGCAGTACGGACAGGACCTCCTACGAGCAGTACTTC. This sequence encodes CASSTDRTSYEQYF.

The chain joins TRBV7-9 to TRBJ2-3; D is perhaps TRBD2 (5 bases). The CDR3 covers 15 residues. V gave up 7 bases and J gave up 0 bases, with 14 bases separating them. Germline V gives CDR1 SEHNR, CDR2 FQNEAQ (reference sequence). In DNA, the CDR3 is TGTGCCAGCACCGACCTACAGCGGAGCACAGATACGCAGTATTTT. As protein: CASTDLQRSTDTQYF.

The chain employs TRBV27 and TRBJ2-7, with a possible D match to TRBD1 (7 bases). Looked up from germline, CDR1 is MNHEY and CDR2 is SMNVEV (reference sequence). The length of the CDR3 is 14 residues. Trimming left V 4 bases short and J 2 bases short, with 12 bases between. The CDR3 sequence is CASSSRGTAYEQYF. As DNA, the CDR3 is TGTGCCAGCAGTTCGCGCGGGACAGCCTACGAGCAGTACTTC.

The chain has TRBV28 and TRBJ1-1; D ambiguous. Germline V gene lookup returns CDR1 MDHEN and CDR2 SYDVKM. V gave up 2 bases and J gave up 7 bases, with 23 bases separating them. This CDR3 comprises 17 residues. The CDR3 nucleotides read TGTGCCAGCAGTTTAACGGGCCACCAGTCACTTTTAGGTGAAGCTTTCTTT. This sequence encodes CASSLTGHQSLLGEAFF.

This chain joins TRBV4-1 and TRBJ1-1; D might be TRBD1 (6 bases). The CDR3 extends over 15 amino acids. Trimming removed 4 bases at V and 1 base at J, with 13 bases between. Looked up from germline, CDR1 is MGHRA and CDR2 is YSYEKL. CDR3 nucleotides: TGCGCCAGCAGCCTGAATCCGGGGGCGAACACTGAAGCTTTCTTT. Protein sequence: CASSLNPGANTEAFF.

The CDR3 is CATSSRVATHEQYF. The DNA of the CDR3 is TGTGCCACCAGCAGCCGCGTGGCCACCCACGAGCAGTACTTC. V is TRBV15 and J is TRBJ2-7, with unresolved D. Looked up from germline, CDR1 is LNHNV and CDR2 is YYDKDF (reference sequence). Trimming removed 3 bases at V and 5 bases at J, with 14 bases between. This CDR3 is 14 amino acids long.

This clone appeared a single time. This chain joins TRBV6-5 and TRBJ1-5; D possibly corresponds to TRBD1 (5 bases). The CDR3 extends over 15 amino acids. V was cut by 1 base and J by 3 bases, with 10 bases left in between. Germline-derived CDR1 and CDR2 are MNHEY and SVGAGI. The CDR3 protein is CASSYFLGANQPQHF. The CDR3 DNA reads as TGTGCCAGCAGTTACTTCCTCGGGGCCAATCAGCCCCAGCATTTT.

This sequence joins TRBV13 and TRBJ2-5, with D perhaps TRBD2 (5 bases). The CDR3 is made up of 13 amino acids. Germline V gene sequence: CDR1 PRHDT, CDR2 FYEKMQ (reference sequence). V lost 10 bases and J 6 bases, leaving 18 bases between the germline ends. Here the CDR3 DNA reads TGTGCCACCGAACCTACCGGCGGGCAGACCCAGTACTTC. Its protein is CATEPTGGQTQYF.

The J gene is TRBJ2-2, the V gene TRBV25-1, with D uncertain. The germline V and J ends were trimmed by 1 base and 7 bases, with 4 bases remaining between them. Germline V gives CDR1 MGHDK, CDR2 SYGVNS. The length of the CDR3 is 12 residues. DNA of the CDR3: TGTGCCAGCAGTGAATCTATCGGGGAGCTGTTTTTT. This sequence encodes CASSESIGELFF.

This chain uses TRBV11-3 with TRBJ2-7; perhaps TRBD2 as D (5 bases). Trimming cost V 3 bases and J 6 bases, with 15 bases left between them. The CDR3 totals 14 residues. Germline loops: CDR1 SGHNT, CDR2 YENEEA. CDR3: CASSFGEGGSEQYF. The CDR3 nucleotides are TGTGCCAGCAGCTTTGGAGAAGGAGGTTCCGAGCAGTACTTC.

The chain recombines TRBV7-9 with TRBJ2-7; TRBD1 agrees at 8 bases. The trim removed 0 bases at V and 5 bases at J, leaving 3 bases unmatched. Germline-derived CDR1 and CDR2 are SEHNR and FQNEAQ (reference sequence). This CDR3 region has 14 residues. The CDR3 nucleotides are TGTGCCAGCAGCTTAGCGCAGGGGGCTAACGAGCAGTACTTC. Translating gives CASSLAQGANEQYF.

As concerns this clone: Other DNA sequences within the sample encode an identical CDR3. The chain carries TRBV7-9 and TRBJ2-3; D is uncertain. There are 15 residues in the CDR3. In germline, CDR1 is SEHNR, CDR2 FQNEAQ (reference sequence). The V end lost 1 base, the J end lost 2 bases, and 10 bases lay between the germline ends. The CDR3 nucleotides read TGTGCCAGCAGCTTAGAGGCCGGATACACAGATACGCAGTATTTT. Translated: CASSLEAGYTDTQYF.